These T cell receptor beta chains were read from a single sample in a study of glioma-infiltrating T cells. TCRdb re-analysed the multiplex PCR reads in MiXCR, keeping a single row per CDR3 protein. The repertoire holds 150,000 to 200,000 distinct CDR3 sequences, with about 46% as singletons. The specimen was glioma tissue, nonneoplastic brain tissue, or PBMCs (not recorded which). These receptors came from a human donor with low-grade glioma or glioblastoma, undergoing nonglioma brain surgery, or in good health (not recorded which). Each CDR3 is given with its conserved first and last residue. A D gene is named only where the DNA matches it firmly. A row's size may be missing; if present it is once, few, many or a size class.

v_gene: TRBV28
d_gene: -
j_gene: TRBJ1-5
abundance: many
CDR3nt: TGTGCCAGCAGTTTTCGTCAGGTGAGGAATCAGCCCCAGCATTTT
CDR3aa: CASSFRQVRNQPQHF

v_gene: TRBV28
d_gene: -
j_gene: TRBJ2-1
abundance: -
CDR3nt: TGTGCCAGCTTCACTTTATCCGTGTTGAACAATGAGCAGTTCTTC
CDR3aa: CASFTLSVLNNEQFF

v_gene: TRBV4-1
d_gene: TRBD1
j_gene: TRBJ2-7
abundance: few
CDR3nt: TGCGCCAGCAGCCATGGACAGGGCGACGAGCAGTACTTC
CDR3aa: CASSHGQGDEQYF

v_gene: TRBV19
d_gene: -
j_gene: TRBJ2-1
abundance: many
CDR3nt: TGTGCCAGTGTCGGTGATTTCTACAATGAGCAGTTCTTC
CDR3aa: CASVGDFYNEQFF

v_gene: TRBV5-8
d_gene: -
j_gene: TRBJ1-2
abundance: -
CDR3nt: TGTGCCAGCAGCTTGGGAGGCCGGGGAGGATTTTACATCTACACCTTC
CDR3aa: CASSLGGRGGFYIYTF

v_gene: TRBV28
d_gene: TRBD2
j_gene: TRBJ2-5
abundance: many
CDR3nt: TGTGCCAGCAGCTCCTGGACTAGCGGGCTACAAGAGACCCAGTACTTC
CDR3aa: CASSSWTSGLQETQYF

v_gene: TRBV19
d_gene: -
j_gene: TRBJ2-5
abundance: many
CDR3nt: TGTGCCAGTAGGGCGAGATCAGAAGAGACCCAGTACTTC
CDR3aa: CASRARSEETQYF

v_gene: TRBV2
d_gene: -
j_gene: TRBJ2-4
abundance: once
CDR3nt: TGTGCCAGCAGTGAGCGAGTGTTTCCACTAGCCAAAAACATTCAGTACTTC
CDR3aa: CASSERVFPLAKNIQYF

v_gene: TRBV20-1
d_gene: -
j_gene: TRBJ2-3
abundance: many
CDR3nt: TGCAGTGCTAGAGACCTCACAGATACGCAGTATTTT
CDR3aa: CSARDLTDTQYF

v_gene: TRBV28
d_gene: -
j_gene: TRBJ2-3
abundance: once
CDR3nt: TGTGCCAGCAGTCCAGGGGGAGGCACGGATACGCAGTATTTT
CDR3aa: CASSPGGGTDTQYF

v_gene: TRBV7-8
d_gene: TRBD2
j_gene: TRBJ2-3
abundance: few
CDR3nt: TGTGCCAGCAGCTTAGGACTAGCGGGCAACACAGATACGCAGTATTTT
CDR3aa: CASSLGLAGNTDTQYF

v_gene: TRBV7-6
d_gene: -
j_gene: TRBJ2-1
abundance: -
CDR3nt: TGTGCCAGCAGCTTAGCGCAAGGAGAGCAGTTCTTC
CDR3aa: CASSLAQGEQFF

v_gene: TRBV2
d_gene: TRBD2
j_gene: TRBJ2-7
abundance: once
CDR3nt: TGTGCCAGCAGTGATGGGGACTACTCAAATGAGCAGTACTTC
CDR3aa: CASSDGDYSNEQYF

v_gene: TRBV28
d_gene: TRBD1
j_gene: TRBJ2-2
abundance: few
CDR3nt: TGTGCCAGCACCCTCGGGACAGGGCTCACCGGGGAGCTGTTTTTT
CDR3aa: CASTLGTGLTGELFF

v_gene: TRBV5-4
d_gene: TRBD2
j_gene: TRBJ2-1
abundance: -
CDR3nt: TGTGCCAGCAGCAACCTAGCGGCATCCTACAATGAGCAGTTCTTC
CDR3aa: CASSNLAASYNEQFF

v_gene: TRBV6-2/TRBV6-3
d_gene: -
j_gene: TRBJ2-6
abundance: -
CDR3nt: TGTGCCAGCAGCCCGAAGGTCTCTAGAGGCAGCTCTGGGGCCAACGTCCTGACTTTC
CDR3aa: CASSPKVSRGSSGANVLTF

v_gene: TRBV2
d_gene: TRBD2
j_gene: TRBJ2-1
abundance: -
CDR3nt: TGTGCCAGCAGCAAACAACTAGCGGGAGACTACAATGGGCAGTTCTTC
CDR3aa: CASSKQLAGDYNGQFF

v_gene: TRBV28
d_gene: -
j_gene: TRBJ2-5
abundance: many
CDR3nt: TGTGCCAGCAGTTTTAGCTTGTGGTACCAAGAGACCCAGTACTTC
CDR3aa: CASSFSLWYQETQYF

v_gene: TRBV7-8
d_gene: -
j_gene: TRBJ2-5
abundance: -
CDR3nt: TGTGCCAGCAGCTTCCCGAGGACAAGGAGGGGCCAAGAGACCCAGTACTTC
CDR3aa: CASSFPRTRRGQETQYF

v_gene: TRBV24-1
d_gene: TRBD2
j_gene: TRBJ2-1
abundance: -
CDR3nt: TGTGCGACCAACTCGGGGGGTGGCCTTAGGAATGAGCAGTTCTTC
CDR3aa: CATNSGGGLRNEQFF

v_gene: TRBV6-2/TRBV6-3
d_gene: -
j_gene: TRBJ2-5
abundance: -
CDR3nt: TGTGCCAGCAGTTTAGAGTTGGTAGAGACCAAGTACTTC
CDR3aa: CASSLELVETKYF

v_gene: TRBV20-1
d_gene: TRBD2
j_gene: TRBJ2-7
abundance: -
CDR3nt: TGCAGTGCTAGAGTGACTAGCGGGATAGAGCGGTACTTC
CDR3aa: CSARVTSGIERYF

v_gene: TRBV18
d_gene: TRBD1
j_gene: TRBJ1-1
abundance: few
CDR3nt: TGTGCCAGCTCACCGTCCCGGGACAGCGCTATGGCTTTCTTT
CDR3aa: CASSPSRDSAMAFF

v_gene: TRBV12-3/TRBV12-4
d_gene: TRBD1
j_gene: TRBJ2-3
abundance: -
CDR3nt: TGTGCCAGCAGTTTTGGGGACAGGGGTACGGATACGCAGTATTTT
CDR3aa: CASSFGDRGTDTQYF

v_gene: TRBV25-1
d_gene: -
j_gene: TRBJ1-1
abundance: -
CDR3nt: TGTGCCAGCACCAACCCCTACACTAAAGCTTTCTTT
CDR3aa: CASTNPYTKAFF

v_gene: TRBV2
d_gene: TRBD1
j_gene: TRBJ1-5
abundance: once
CDR3nt: TGTGCCAGCGGACAGGGCCTGGTGGGGATCAATCAGCCCCAGCATTTT
CDR3aa: CASGQGLVGINQPQHF

v_gene: TRBV12-3/TRBV12-4
d_gene: -
j_gene: TRBJ1-3
abundance: -
CDR3nt: TGTGCCAGCAGTTTAGCGGTTCATTCTGGAAACACCATATATTTT
CDR3aa: CASSLAVHSGNTIYF

v_gene: TRBV7-8
d_gene: -
j_gene: TRBJ2-3
abundance: -
CDR3nt: TGTGCCAGCAGCCTGACGTCGTCACACACAGATACGCAGTATTTT
CDR3aa: CASSLTSSHTDTQYF

v_gene: TRBV20-1
d_gene: -
j_gene: TRBJ2-3
abundance: -
CDR3nt: TGTAGTGCTGTACTAGTGGGGCACACAGATACGCAGTATTTT
CDR3aa: CSAVLVGHTDTQYF

v_gene: TRBV6-1
d_gene: -
j_gene: TRBJ2-1
abundance: many
CDR3nt: TGTGCCAGCAGTGAAGCTCGCTGGGCTGTTGGGCAGTTCTTC
CDR3aa: CASSEARWAVGQFF

v_gene: TRBV2
d_gene: TRBD2
j_gene: TRBJ2-5
abundance: few
CDR3nt: TGTGCCAGCATTACTAGCGGGAGATTGAAGACCCAGTACTTC
CDR3aa: CASITSGRLKTQYF

v_gene: TRBV20-1
d_gene: -
j_gene: TRBJ2-7
abundance: -
CDR3nt: TGCAGTGCTATGGGTTCCTACGAGAGGTACTTC
CDR3aa: CSAMGSYERYF

v_gene: TRBV3-1
d_gene: -
j_gene: TRBJ2-1
abundance: -
CDR3nt: TGTGCCAGCAGCCCAGGGGTGGAGGGCAATGAGCAGTTCTTC
CDR3aa: CASSPGVEGNEQFF

v_gene: TRBV2
d_gene: TRBD1
j_gene: TRBJ2-7
abundance: -
CDR3nt: TGTGCCGCACGTGCCGGGACAGCCTCCTACGAGCAGTACTTC
CDR3aa: CAARAGTASYEQYF